The following is a TCR beta chain sequence with its context. Losses at the gene ends were 3 bases for V and 2 bases for J; bases not matched to a gene: 6. The germline V gene has CDR1 MNHNS and CDR2 SASEGT. The CDR3 has 15 residues. The data were obtained in a study of glioma-infiltrating T cells after dendritic cell vaccination. The method was immunoSEQ multiplex PCR; TCRdb's version includes in-frame clones alone and lacks a portion of them. The sample yields 60,000 to 70,000 clones, roughly four fifths seen once. The sample consisted of blood, taken before dendritic cell vaccination. The clonotype comes from a human donor with glioblastoma. The V and J genes are TRBV6-1 and TRBJ1-1, with 7 bases matching TRBD1. The CDR3 nucleotides read TGTGCCAGCAGTGAGGGACAGAGGGGTAACACTGAAGCTTTCTTT. Translated: CASSEGQRGNTEAFF.